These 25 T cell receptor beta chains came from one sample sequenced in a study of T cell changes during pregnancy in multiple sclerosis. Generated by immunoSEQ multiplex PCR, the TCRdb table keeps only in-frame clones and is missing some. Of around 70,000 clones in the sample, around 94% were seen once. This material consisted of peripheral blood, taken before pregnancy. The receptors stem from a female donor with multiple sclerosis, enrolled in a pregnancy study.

This CDR3 is CASSLIPLTSGGRSNTGELFF. The CDR3 DNA is TGTGCCAGCAGCTTAATTCCCCTAACTAGCGGGGGCCGCTCGAACACCGGGGAGCTGTTTTTT. The chain joins TRBV7-6 to TRBJ2-2, with 11 bases that match TRBD2. Germline V CDR1 and CDR2: SGHVS, FNYEAQ. V lost 2 bases to trimming and J lost 0 bases; unmatched junction nucleotides: 14. The CDR3 has 21 residues.

CDR3: CASSERGLGDTQYF. Written as DNA, the CDR3 is TGTGCCAGCAGCGAACGCGGGCTGGGGGATACGCAGTATTTT. This chain uses TRBV9 with TRBJ2-3, with a weak D call TRBD2 (5 bases). This CDR3 is built from 14 residues. Trimming removed 3 bases from V and 6 bases from J, with 14 bases in between. CDR1 and CDR2 from the germline V gene are SGDLS and YYNGEE.

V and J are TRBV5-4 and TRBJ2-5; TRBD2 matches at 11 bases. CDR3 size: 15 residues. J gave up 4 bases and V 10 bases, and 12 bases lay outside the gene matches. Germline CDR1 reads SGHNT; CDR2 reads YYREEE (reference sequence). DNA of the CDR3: TGTGCCTCCCACCCCCGTAGCGGGAGGGTAGAGACCCAGTACTTC. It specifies CASHPRSGRVETQYF.

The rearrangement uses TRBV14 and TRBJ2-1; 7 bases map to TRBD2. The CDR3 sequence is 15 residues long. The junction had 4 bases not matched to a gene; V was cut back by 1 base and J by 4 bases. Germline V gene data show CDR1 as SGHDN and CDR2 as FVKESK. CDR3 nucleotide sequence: TGTGCCAGCAGCCAAGCTGGGGGGGGTTACAATGAGCAGTTCTTC. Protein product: CASSQAGGGYNEQFF. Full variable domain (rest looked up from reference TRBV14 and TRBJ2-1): EAGVTQFPSHSVIEKGQTVTLRCDPISGHDNLYWYRRVMGKEIKFLLHFVKESKQDESGMPNNRFLAERTGGTYSTLKVQPAELEDSGVYFCASSQAGGGYNEQFFGPGTRLTVL.

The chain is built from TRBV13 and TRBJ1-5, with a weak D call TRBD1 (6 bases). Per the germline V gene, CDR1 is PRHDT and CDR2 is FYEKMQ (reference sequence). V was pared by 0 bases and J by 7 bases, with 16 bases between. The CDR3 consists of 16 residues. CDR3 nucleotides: TGTGCCAGCAGCTTAGGGGGGGGGCGGGTCGGCCAGCCCCAGCATTTT. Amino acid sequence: CASSLGGGRVGQPQHF.

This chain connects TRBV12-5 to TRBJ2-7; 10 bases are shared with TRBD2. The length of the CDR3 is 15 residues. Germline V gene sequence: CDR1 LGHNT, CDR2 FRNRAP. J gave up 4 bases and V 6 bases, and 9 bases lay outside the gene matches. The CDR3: CASGPGLAELYEQYF. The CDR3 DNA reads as TGTGCTAGTGGACCCGGACTAGCGGAACTTTACGAGCAGTACTTC. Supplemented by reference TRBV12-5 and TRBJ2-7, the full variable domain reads DARVTQTPRHKVTEMGQEVTMRCQPILGHNTVFWYRQTMMQGLELLAYFRNRAPLDDSGMPKDRFSAEMPDATLATLKIQPSEPRDSAVYFCASGPGLAELYEQYFGPGTRLTVT.

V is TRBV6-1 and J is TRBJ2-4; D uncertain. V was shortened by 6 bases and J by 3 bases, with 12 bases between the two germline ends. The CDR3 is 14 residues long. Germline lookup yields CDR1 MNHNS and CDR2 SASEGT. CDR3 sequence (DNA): TGTGCCAGCAGCGAGTCTAGAATCAAAAACATTCAGTACTTC. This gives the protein CASSESRIKNIQYF.

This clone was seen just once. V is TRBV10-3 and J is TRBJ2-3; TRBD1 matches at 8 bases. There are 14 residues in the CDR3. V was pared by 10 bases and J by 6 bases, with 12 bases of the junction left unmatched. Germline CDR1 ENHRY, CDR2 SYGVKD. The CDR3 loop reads CATRTDRELDTQYF. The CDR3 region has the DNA TGTGCCACCCGAACGGACAGGGAACTGGATACGCAGTATTTT.

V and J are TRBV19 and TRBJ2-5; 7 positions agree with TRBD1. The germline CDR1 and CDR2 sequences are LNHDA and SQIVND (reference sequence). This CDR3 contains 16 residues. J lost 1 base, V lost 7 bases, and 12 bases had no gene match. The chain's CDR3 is CASNKGGAGLQETQYF. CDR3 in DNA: TGTGCCAGTAATAAAGGGGGCGCGGGTCTCCAAGAGACCCAGTACTTC.

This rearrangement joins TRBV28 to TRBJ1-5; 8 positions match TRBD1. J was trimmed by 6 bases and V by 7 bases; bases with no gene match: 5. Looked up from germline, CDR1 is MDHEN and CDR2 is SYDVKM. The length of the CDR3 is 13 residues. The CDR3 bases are TGTGCCAGCATTGACAGGGGTTCTCAGCCCCAGCATTTT. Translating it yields CASIDRGSQPQHF.

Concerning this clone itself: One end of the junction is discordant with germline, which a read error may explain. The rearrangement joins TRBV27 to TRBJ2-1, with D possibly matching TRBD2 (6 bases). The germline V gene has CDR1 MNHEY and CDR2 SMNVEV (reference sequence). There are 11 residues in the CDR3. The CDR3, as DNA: TGTGCCAGCAGTTTCTCGGGCAGGGAGGTCTTC. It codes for CASSFSGREVF.

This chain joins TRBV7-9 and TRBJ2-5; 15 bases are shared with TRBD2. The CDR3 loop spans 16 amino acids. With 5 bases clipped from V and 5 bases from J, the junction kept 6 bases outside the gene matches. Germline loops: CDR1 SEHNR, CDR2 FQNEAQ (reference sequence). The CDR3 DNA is TGTGCCAGCAGCGCCGGACTAGCGGGAGGGAGGGAGACCCAGTACTTC. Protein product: CASSAGLAGGRETQYF.

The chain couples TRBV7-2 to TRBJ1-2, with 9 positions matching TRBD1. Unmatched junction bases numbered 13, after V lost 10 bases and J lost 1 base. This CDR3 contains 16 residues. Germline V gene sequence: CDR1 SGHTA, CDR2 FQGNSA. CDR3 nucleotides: TGTGCCATCATAATTGGTCGGGACAGGGATAACTATGGCTACACCTTC. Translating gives CAIIIGRDRDNYGYTF.

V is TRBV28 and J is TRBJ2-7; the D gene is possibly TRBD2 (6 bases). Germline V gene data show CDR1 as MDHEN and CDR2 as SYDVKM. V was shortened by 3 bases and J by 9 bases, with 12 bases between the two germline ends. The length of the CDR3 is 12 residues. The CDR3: CASSFNQGGQYF. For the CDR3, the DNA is TGTGCCAGCAGTTTTAATCAGGGAGGGCAGTACTTC.

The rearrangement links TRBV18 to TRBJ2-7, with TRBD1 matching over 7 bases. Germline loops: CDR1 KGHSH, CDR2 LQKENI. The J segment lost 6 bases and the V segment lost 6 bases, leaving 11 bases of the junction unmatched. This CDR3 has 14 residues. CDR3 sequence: CASSPRTGQGEQYF. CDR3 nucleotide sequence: TGTGCCAGCTCCCCAAGGACAGGTCAAGGCGAGCAGTACTTC.

DNA of the CDR3: TGTGCCAGCAGCTTATGGACAGGGACCGGGGAGCTGTTTTTT. Amino acid sequence: CASSLWTGTGELFF. The rearrangement uses TRBV7-3 and TRBJ2-2; 8 bases are a match to TRBD1. V lost 2 bases to trimming and J lost 5 bases; unmatched junction nucleotides: 1. There are 14 residues in the CDR3. CDR1 SGHTA and CDR2 FQGTGA come from the germline V gene.

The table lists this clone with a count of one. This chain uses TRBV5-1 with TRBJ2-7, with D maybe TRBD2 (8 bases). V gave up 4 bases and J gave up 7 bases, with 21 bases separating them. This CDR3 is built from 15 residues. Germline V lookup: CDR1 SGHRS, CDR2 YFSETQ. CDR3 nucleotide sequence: TGCGCCAGCAGCCCTGGACAGGCGGGAGGTGGGGAGCAGTACTTC. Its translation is CASSPGQAGGGEQYF.

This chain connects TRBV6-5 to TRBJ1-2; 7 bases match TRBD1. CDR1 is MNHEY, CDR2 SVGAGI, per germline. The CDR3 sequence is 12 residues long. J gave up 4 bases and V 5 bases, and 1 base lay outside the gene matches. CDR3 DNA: TGTGCCAGCAGTCGACAGGGCTATGGCTACACCTTC. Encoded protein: CASSRQGYGYTF.

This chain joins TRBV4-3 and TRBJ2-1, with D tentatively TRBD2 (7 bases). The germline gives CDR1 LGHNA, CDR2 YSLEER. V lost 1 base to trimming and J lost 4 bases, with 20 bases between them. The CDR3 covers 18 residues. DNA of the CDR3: TGCGCCAGCAGCCAAGTGGGGGGGACAACCTATACTTACAATGAGCAGTTCTTC. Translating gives CASSQVGGTTYTYNEQFF.

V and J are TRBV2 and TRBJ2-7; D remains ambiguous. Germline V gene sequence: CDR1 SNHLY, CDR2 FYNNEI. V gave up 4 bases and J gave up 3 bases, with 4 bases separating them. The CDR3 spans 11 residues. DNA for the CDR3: TGTGCCAGCAGTGCCATCTACGAGCAGTACTTC. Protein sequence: CASSAIYEQYF.

The CDR3 is CARRQGPSPYEQYF. CDR3 DNA sequence: TGTGCCCGACGACAGGGGCCTTCTCCATACGAGCAGTACTTC. The V gene is TRBV2, the J gene TRBJ2-7; 8 bases are a match to TRBD1. Germline values: CDR1 SNHLY, CDR2 FYNNEI. Trimming cost V 11 bases and J 4 bases; bases outside gene matches: 13. This CDR3 has 14 amino acids.

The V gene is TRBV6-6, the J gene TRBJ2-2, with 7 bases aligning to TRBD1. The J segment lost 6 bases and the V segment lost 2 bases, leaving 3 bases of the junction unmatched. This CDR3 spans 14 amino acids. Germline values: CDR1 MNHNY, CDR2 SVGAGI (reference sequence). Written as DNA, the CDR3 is TGTGCCAGCAGTTACAGACAGGGCTCCGGGGAGCTGTTTTTT. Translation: CASSYRQGSGELFF.

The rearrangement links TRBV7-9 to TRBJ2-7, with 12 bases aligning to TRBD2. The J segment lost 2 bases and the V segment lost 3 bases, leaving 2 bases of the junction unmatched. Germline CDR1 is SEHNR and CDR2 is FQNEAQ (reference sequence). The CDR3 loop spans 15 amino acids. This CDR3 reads CASSLASGRAYEQYF. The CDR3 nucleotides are TGTGCCAGCAGCTTGGCTAGCGGGAGGGCCTACGAGCAGTACTTC.

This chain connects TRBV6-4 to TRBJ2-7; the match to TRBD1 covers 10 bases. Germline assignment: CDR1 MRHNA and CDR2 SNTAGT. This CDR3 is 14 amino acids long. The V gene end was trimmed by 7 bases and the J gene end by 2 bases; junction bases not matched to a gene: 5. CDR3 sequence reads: CASTIGTGAYEQYF. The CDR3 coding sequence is TGTGCCAGCACTATAGGGACAGGGGCCTACGAGCAGTACTTC.

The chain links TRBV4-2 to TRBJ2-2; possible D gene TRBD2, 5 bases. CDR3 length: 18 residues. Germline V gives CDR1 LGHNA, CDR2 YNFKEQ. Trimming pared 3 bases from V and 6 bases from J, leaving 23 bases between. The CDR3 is CASSHYPRESVDAGELFF. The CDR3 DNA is TGTGCCAGCAGCCACTACCCCCGGGAATCGGTTGACGCCGGGGAGCTGTTTTTT.